The rows below give T cell receptor beta chains drawn from one sample of a study of T cells in Graves' hyperthyroidism and ophthalmopathy. MiXCR, run by TCRdb on the multiplex PCR reads, gives a single entry per CDR3 protein. In the table there are approximately 700,000 distinct CDR3 sequences, 45% of which are singletons. The sequencing input was peripheral blood or thyroid tissue (not recorded which). The receptors originated from an adult man with Graves' disease, either hyperthyroidism or ophthalmopathy (not recorded which). The CDR3 runs from the conserved cysteine through the conserved F or W. The D gene is left open where the match is weak. Not all rows give a size; the values are once, few, many and, for expanded clones, a class.

V gene: TRBV2; J gene: TRBJ1-4; clone size: many; D gene: NA; CDR3 DNA: TGTGCCAGCAGTGAGGACAATAATGAAAAACTGTTTTTT; CDR3 protein: CASSEDNNEKLFF
V gene: TRBV7-6; J gene: TRBJ2-1; clone size: NA; D gene: NA; CDR3 DNA: TGTGCCAGCAGCGCACTTAGTATCTTC; CDR3 protein: CASSALSIF
V gene: TRBV25-1; J gene: TRBJ1-3; clone size: many; D gene: NA; CDR3 DNA: TGTGCCAGCAGTGAGGGGGGGGGCTCTGGAAACACCATATATTTT; CDR3 protein: CASSEGGGSGNTIYF
V gene: TRBV9; J gene: TRBJ2-2; clone size: NA; D gene: NA; CDR3 DNA: TGTGCCAGCAGCCAGAGGTCAGGGAAAGGGGAGCTGTTTTTT; CDR3 protein: CASSQRSGKGELFF
V gene: TRBV10-3; J gene: TRBJ1-1; clone size: many; D gene: TRBD1; CDR3 DNA: TGTGCCATCAGTGAAACGGACAGGCTGAACACTGAAGCTTTCTTT; CDR3 protein: CAISETDRLNTEAFF
V gene: TRBV11-3; J gene: TRBJ2-7; clone size: NA; D gene: TRBD2; CDR3 DNA: TGTGCCAGCAGCTCGAGACTAGCGGGAGGGGCCGAGCAGTACTTC; CDR3 protein: CASSSRLAGGAEQYF
V gene: TRBV7-9; J gene: TRBJ2-5; clone size: many; D gene: TRBD2; CDR3 DNA: TGTGCCAGCAGGCGACTAGCGGGAGAGACCCAGTACTTC; CDR3 protein: CASRRLAGETQYF
V gene: TRBV10-3; J gene: TRBJ1-4; clone size: NA; D gene: TRBD1; CDR3 DNA: TGTGCCATCAGTGATGGGACAGTAAAAGAAAAACTGTTTTTT; CDR3 protein: CAISDGTVKEKLFF
V gene: TRBV20-1; J gene: TRBJ1-4; clone size: many; D gene: TRBD1; CDR3 DNA: TGCAGTGCCAGGACAGGGAACAGAGAAAAACTGTTTTTT; CDR3 protein: CSARTGNREKLFF
V gene: TRBV7-9; J gene: TRBJ2-2; clone size: few; D gene: TRBD1; CDR3 DNA: TGTGCCAGCAGTTCCCCCGGACAGGGGGCAGGCGGGGAGCTGTTTTTT; CDR3 protein: CASSSPGQGAGGELFF
V gene: TRBV7-2; J gene: TRBJ2-5; clone size: NA; D gene: NA; CDR3 DNA: TGTGCCAGCCGCGCCCCGGGATTCCAAGAGACCCAGTACTTC; CDR3 protein: CASRAPGFQETQYF
V gene: TRBV20-1; J gene: TRBJ2-7; clone size: few; D gene: NA; CDR3 DNA: TGCAGTGCTAGAGATCGGACCGGGTTCTCCTACGAGCAGTACTTC; CDR3 protein: CSARDRTGFSYEQYF
V gene: TRBV24-1; J gene: TRBJ2-2; clone size: many; D gene: NA; CDR3 DNA: TGTGCCACGGGACGGCCGAACACCGGGGAGCTGTTTTTT; CDR3 protein: CATGRPNTGELFF
V gene: TRBV20-1; J gene: TRBJ1-4; clone size: NA; D gene: NA; CDR3 DNA: TGCAGTGCTAGAGATCCGGGGGTCAGTGAAAAACTGTTTTTT; CDR3 protein: CSARDPGVSEKLFF
V gene: TRBV10-3; J gene: TRBJ1-1; clone size: many; D gene: NA; CDR3 DNA: TGTGCCACACTACCTTGGGACTTAGGGAAAGCTTTCTTT; CDR3 protein: CATLPWDLGKAFF
V gene: TRBV7-2; J gene: TRBJ1-6; clone size: many; D gene: NA; CDR3 DNA: TGTGCCAGCAGCCACGCTGGGACCGAGACGAATTCACCCCTCCACTTT; CDR3 protein: CASSHAGTETNSPLHF
V gene: TRBV27; J gene: TRBJ1-4; clone size: few; D gene: NA; CDR3 DNA: TGTGCCAGCAGTTTTCGGACAGAAGAAAAACTGTTTTTT; CDR3 protein: CASSFRTEEKLFF
V gene: TRBV2; J gene: TRBJ1-5; clone size: few; D gene: NA; CDR3 DNA: TGTGCCAGCACCTCGGACAGTTATAGCAATCAGCCCCAGCATTTT; CDR3 protein: CASTSDSYSNQPQHF
V gene: TRBV2; J gene: TRBJ2-7; clone size: few; D gene: NA; CDR3 DNA: TGTGCCAGCAGTGACAGTGGTGGATGGCGCCTGGGATCCTACGAGCAGTACTTC; CDR3 protein: CASSDSGGWRLGSYEQYF
V gene: TRBV10-3; J gene: TRBJ1-2; clone size: NA; D gene: NA; CDR3 DNA: TGTGCCATCAGTGGGACTAGCGGGAGGGCGCAGGGCTACACCTTC; CDR3 protein: CAISGTSGRAQGYTF
V gene: TRBV9; J gene: TRBJ2-7; clone size: many; D gene: TRBD1; CDR3 DNA: TGTGCCAGCAGCCCGGGACAGGCAGCCTACGAGCAGTACTTC; CDR3 protein: CASSPGQAAYEQYF
V gene: TRBV20-1; J gene: TRBJ2-5; clone size: NA; D gene: TRBD2; CDR3 DNA: TGCAGTGCTAGAGATAGTTGGCTAGCGGGAGTCGGGGAGACCCAGTACTTC; CDR3 protein: CSARDSWLAGVGETQYF
V gene: TRBV6-1; J gene: TRBJ2-7; clone size: few; D gene: NA; CDR3 DNA: TGTGCCAGCAGTGACCCTGCACGCGAGCAGTACTTC; CDR3 protein: CASSDPAREQYF
V gene: TRBV24-1; J gene: TRBJ2-3; clone size: few; D gene: NA; CDR3 DNA: TGTGCGACGGGGTTGACAGATACGCAGTATTTT; CDR3 protein: CATGLTDTQYF
V gene: TRBV19; J gene: TRBJ2-6; clone size: NA; D gene: NA; CDR3 DNA: TGTGCCAGCGGGAGAGGGGGGACTGGGGCCAACGTCCTGACTTTC; CDR3 protein: CASGRGGTGANVLTF
V gene: TRBV7-2; J gene: TRBJ2-5; clone size: NA; D gene: TRBD2; CDR3 DNA: TGTGCCAGCAGTCACGGACTAGCGGGGAGAGAGACCCAGTACTTC; CDR3 protein: CASSHGLAGRETQYF
V gene: TRBV2; J gene: TRBJ1-5; clone size: many; D gene: NA; CDR3 DNA: TGTGCCAGCAGAGCTTATAGCAATCAGCCCCAGCATTTT; CDR3 protein: CASRAYSNQPQHF
V gene: TRBV5-1; J gene: TRBJ2-7; clone size: few; D gene: NA; CDR3 DNA: TGCGCCAGCAGCTCGACCGGGACGGAGAAACCCGAGCAGTACTTC; CDR3 protein: CASSSTGTEKPEQYF
V gene: TRBV29-1; J gene: TRBJ1-4; clone size: NA; D gene: NA; CDR3 DNA: TGCAGCGTTGTTCCGTCAGGGAGGCCCTACGAAAAACTGTTTTTT; CDR3 protein: CSVVPSGRPYEKLFF
V gene: TRBV7-2; J gene: TRBJ1-2; clone size: NA; D gene: TRBD1; CDR3 DNA: TGTGCCAGCAGCCCCTCAACAGGGGAGAGTGGCTACACCTTC; CDR3 protein: CASSPSTGESGYTF
V gene: TRBV25-1; J gene: TRBJ1-2; clone size: NA; D gene: NA; CDR3 DNA: TGTGCCAGCAGTGAACGTTCCCGGACAGTTAAAGGACAATATGGCTACACCTTC; CDR3 protein: CASSERSRTVKGQYGYTF
V gene: TRBV12-3/TRBV12-4; J gene: TRBJ1-1; clone size: NA; D gene: NA; CDR3 DNA: TGTGCCAGCAGCCAGGCAGGGGTCGTCACTGAAGCTTTCTTT; CDR3 protein: CASSQAGVVTEAFF
V gene: TRBV10-1; J gene: TRBJ1-5; clone size: NA; D gene: NA; CDR3 DNA: TGCGCCACCCGACGATCGCCCCAGCATTTT; CDR3 protein: CATRRSPQHF
V gene: TRBV10-3; J gene: TRBJ2-7; clone size: NA; D gene: TRBD2; CDR3 DNA: TGTGCCAGCAGTGAAGCGCTTTGGACTAGCGAGCGCGAGCAGTACTTC; CDR3 protein: CASSEALWTSEREQYF
V gene: TRBV12-3/TRBV12-4; J gene: TRBJ2-7; clone size: NA; D gene: NA; CDR3 DNA: TGTGCCAGCAGTTTATTGGAGGCTTCCGAGCAGTACTTC; CDR3 protein: CASSLLEASEQYF
V gene: TRBV7-2; J gene: TRBJ1-1; clone size: few; D gene: TRBD1; CDR3 DNA: TGTGCCAGCGGCTCCGGGACAGGGACGGCTGAAGCTTTCTTT; CDR3 protein: CASGSGTGTAEAFF
V gene: TRBV10-3; J gene: TRBJ1-3; clone size: NA; D gene: NA; CDR3 DNA: TGTGCCATCAGTGAGTCGGGGGGGATGACCATATATTTT; CDR3 protein: CAISESGGMTIYF
V gene: TRBV29-1; J gene: TRBJ1-1; clone size: few; D gene: NA; CDR3 DNA: TGCAGCCCCGACAGAGGAAACACTGAAGCTTTCTTT; CDR3 protein: CSPDRGNTEAFF
V gene: TRBV12-3/TRBV12-4; J gene: TRBJ1-6; clone size: many; D gene: TRBD1; CDR3 DNA: TGTGCCAGCAGCATGGACAGGGGGTTATCACCCCTCCACTTT; CDR3 protein: CASSMDRGLSPLHF
V gene: TRBV2; J gene: TRBJ1-1; clone size: NA; D gene: NA; CDR3 DNA: TGTGCCAGCAGTGAAGACATGAACTCTGAAGCTTTCTTT; CDR3 protein: CASSEDMNSEAFF
V gene: TRBV9; J gene: TRBJ1-1; clone size: many; D gene: NA; CDR3 DNA: TGTGCCAGCAGCGTGTGGCCCGTCAGGGAGGACACTGAAGCTTTCTTT; CDR3 protein: CASSVWPVREDTEAFF
V gene: TRBV10-3; J gene: TRBJ1-2; clone size: NA; D gene: NA; CDR3 DNA: TGTGCCATCAGTGAGTCGTGGCAGGGTCTTAACTATGGCTACACCTTC; CDR3 protein: CAISESWQGLNYGYTF